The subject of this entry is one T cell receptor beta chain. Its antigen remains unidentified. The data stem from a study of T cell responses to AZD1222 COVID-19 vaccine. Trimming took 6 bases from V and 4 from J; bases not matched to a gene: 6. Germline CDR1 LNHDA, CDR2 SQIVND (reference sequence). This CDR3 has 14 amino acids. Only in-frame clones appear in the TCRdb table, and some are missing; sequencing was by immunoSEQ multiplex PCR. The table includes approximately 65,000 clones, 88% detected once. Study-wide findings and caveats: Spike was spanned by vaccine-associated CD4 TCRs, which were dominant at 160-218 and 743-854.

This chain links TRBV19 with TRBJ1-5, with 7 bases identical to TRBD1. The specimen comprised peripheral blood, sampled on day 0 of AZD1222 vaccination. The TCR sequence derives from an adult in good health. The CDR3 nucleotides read TGTGCCAGTAGGAAGGGACAGTTGAATCAGCCCCAGCATTTT. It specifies CASRKGQLNQPQHF.